This entry lists 23 T cell receptor beta chains sequenced from one sample in a study of blood T cell repertoires in COVID-19. Sequencing used immunoSEQ multiplex PCR; TCRdb keeps in-frame clones, though not all of them. The top ten clones hold around 4% of a sample with 120,000 to 150,000 clones, around three quarters of them seen once. Input material: peripheral blood. The receptor source for this set is a man in his sixties with acute or convalescent COVID-19.

This chain links TRBV25-1 with TRBJ2-5, with 7 bases that match TRBD1. Germline V gene lookup returns CDR1 MGHDK and CDR2 SYGVNS. The CDR3 has 14 residues. The J segment lost 4 bases and the V segment lost 3 bases, leaving 5 bases of the junction unmatched. CDR3 sequence reads: CASSETGRRETQYF. As DNA, the CDR3 is TGTGCCAGCAGTGAGACAGGGCGTAGAGAGACCCAGTACTTC. Full variable domain (rest looked up from reference TRBV25-1 and TRBJ2-5): EADIYQTPRYLVIGTGKKITLECSQTMGHDKMYWYQQDPGMELHLIHYSYGVNSTEKGDLSSESTVSRIRTEHFPLTLESARPSHTSQYLCASSETGRRETQYFGPGTRLLVL.

The rearrangement links TRBV28 to TRBJ1-1, with D unresolved. The CDR3 covers 11 residues. The germline V gene encodes CDR1 MDHEN and CDR2 SYDVKM. Trimming removed 6 bases at V and 9 bases at J, with 11 bases between. CDR3 loop: CASSPGPKAFF. DNA for the CDR3: TGTGCCAGCAGCCCGGGTCCCAAAGCTTTCTTT.

On this clone: In the same sample, other DNA sequences code for this CDR3. The genes are TRBV12-3 or TRBV12-4 and TRBJ1-2, with D maybe TRBD1 (5 bases). The CDR3 is made up of 12 amino acids. V was clipped by 3 bases and J by 5 bases, with 7 bases between them. The CDR3 nucleotides are TGTGCCAGCAGTTTGCAGGGATATGGCTACACCTTC. It yields the protein CASSLQGYGYTF.

The chain links TRBV5-1 to TRBJ1-3; TRBD1 agrees at 10 bases. The CDR3 consists of 16 residues. Per germline, CDR1 SGHRS and CDR2 YFSETQ. With V trimmed by 5 bases and J by 2 bases, 7 bases remained unmatched. CDR3 protein: CASSYTGTGAGNTIYF. The CDR3 nucleotides read TGCGCCAGCAGTTACACCGGGACAGGGGCTGGAAACACCATATATTTT.

The chain uses TRBV6-5 and TRBJ1-5; the D gene is possibly TRBD1 (6 bases). V lost 5 bases to trimming and J lost 4 bases, with 12 bases between them. CDR3 size: 14 residues. Germline V gene data show CDR1 as MNHEY and CDR2 as SVGAGI. The CDR3 coding sequence is TGTGCCAGCAGTCCGGGACACCTAAATCAGCCCCAGCATTTT. Its protein product is CASSPGHLNQPQHF.

The V gene is TRBV6-5, the J gene TRBJ1-1, with TRBD1 identical over 7 bases. Germline values: CDR1 MNHEY, CDR2 SVGAGI. This CDR3 contains 15 residues. The ends lost 7 bases at V and 0 bases at J; junction bases unmatched: 8. CDR3 amino acids: CASKIKDRMNTEAFF. The DNA of the CDR3 is TGTGCCAGCAAAATTAAGGACAGGATGAACACTGAAGCTTTCTTT.

The chain uses TRBV9 and TRBJ2-3; D gene uncertain. This CDR3 contains 15 residues. Germline CDR1 SGDLS, CDR2 YYNGEE. Trimming took off 2 bases at V and 0 bases at J, with 10 bases between the two ends. Here the CDR3 DNA reads TGTGCCAGCAGCGTCGACGGAGCTAGCACAGATACGCAGTATTTT. It translates to CASSVDGASTDTQYF.

This clone has just a few counts. This chain uses TRBV28 with TRBJ1-6, with 7 positions matching TRBD1. The germline V gene has CDR1 MDHEN and CDR2 SYDVKM. The CDR3 length is 17 residues. Trimming removed 5 bases from V and 0 bases from J; junction bases left unmatched: 7. The CDR3 protein is CASSPPGQSSYNSPLHF. The CDR3 coding sequence is TGTGCCAGCAGTCCGCCGGGACAGAGCTCCTATAATTCACCCCTCCACTTT.

V and J are TRBV7-9 and TRBJ1-1, with 7 nucleotides matching TRBD1. V trimming: 5 bases; J trimming: 4 bases; junction bases outside the gene matches: 16. This CDR3 is 17 amino acids long. CDR1 and CDR2 (germline): SEHNR, FQNEAQ (reference sequence). CDR3 nucleotides: TGTGCCAGCAGCGTATTCTTAACCGGGACAGCTGGCACTGAAGCTTTCTTT. Its protein product is CASSVFLTGTAGTEAFF. The full variable domain, rest sourced from reference TRBV7-9 and TRBJ1-1, is DTGVSQNPRHKITKRGQNVTFRCDPISEHNRLYWYRQTLGQGPEFLTYFQNEAQLEKSRLLSDRFSAERPKGSFSTLEIQRTEQGDSAMYLCASSVFLTGTAGTEAFFGQGTRLTVV.

The V call is TRBV5-8, the J call TRBJ2-1; 9 bases match TRBD2. The CDR3 sequence is 16 residues long. Germline loops: CDR1 SGHTS, CDR2 YDEGEE. The V gene end was trimmed by 0 bases and the J gene end by 0 bases; junction bases not matched to a gene: 1. CDR3 DNA: TGTGCCAGCAGCTTGGGTAGCGGGAGCTCCTACAATGAGCAGTTCTTC. It yields the protein CASSLGSGSSYNEQFF.

The V gene is TRBV6-5, the J gene TRBJ1-5; TRBD1 agrees at 7 bases. CDR3 length equals 14 residues. Trimming cost V 6 bases and J 3 bases; bases outside gene matches: 5. Germline-derived CDR1 and CDR2 are MNHEY and SVGAGI. This chain's CDR3 is CASRSGQYNQPQHF. The CDR3 DNA sequence: TGTGCCAGCAGGTCGGGACAGTACAATCAGCCCCAGCATTTT.

The CDR3 loop is CASHPGQHNEKLFF. CDR3 DNA: TGTGCCAGTCACCCGGGACAACATAATGAAAAACTGTTTTTT. The V call is TRBV19, the J call TRBJ1-4; D perhaps matches TRBD1 (6 bases). The ends were cut back, 8 bases at V and 4 bases at J, with 14 bases in the middle. Germline V gene lookup returns CDR1 LNHDA and CDR2 SQIVND (reference sequence). This CDR3 has 14 residues.

This clone was seen once. This chain joins TRBV28 and TRBJ1-1; D unresolved. V shed 2 bases and J shed 0 bases, with 7 bases lying between them. The germline V gene has CDR1 MDHEN and CDR2 SYDVKM. The CDR3 is made up of 14 amino acids. The CDR3 DNA sequence: TGTGCCAGCAGTTTAACATCAATGAACACTGAAGCTTTCTTT. Amino acids: CASSLTSMNTEAFF.

The rearrangement links TRBV2 to TRBJ2-1, with 7 positions matching TRBD2. The junction had 8 bases not matched to a gene; V was cut back by 6 bases and J by 6 bases. The CDR3 has 14 amino acids. Germline V gene sequence: CDR1 SNHLY, CDR2 FYNNEI. The CDR3 protein is CASSERLARNEQFF. The CDR3 DNA sequence: TGTGCCAGCAGCGAGAGACTAGCTCGCAATGAGCAGTTCTTC.

The chain is built from TRBV18 and TRBJ2-1, with 9 bases lining up with TRBD2. The CDR3 consists of 13 residues. Germline V gene sequence: CDR1 KGHSH, CDR2 LQKENI. Trimming took 2 bases from V and 15 from J; bases not matched to a gene: 8. The CDR3 loop reads CASSPSPSGNRFF. CDR3 coding DNA: TGTGCCAGCTCACCATCCCCTAGCGGGAATAGGTTCTTC.

V gene TRBV28 combines with J gene TRBJ1-1, with 8 bases matching TRBD1. This CDR3 is built from 14 residues. Losses at the gene ends were 5 bases for V and 5 bases for J; bases not matched to a gene: 7. Germline values: CDR1 MDHEN, CDR2 SYDVKM. Here the CDR3 DNA reads TGTGCCAGCAGTACCACAGGGGGTATAACTGAAGCTTTCTTT. This gives the protein CASSTTGGITEAFF. Complete variable domain (other parts from reference TRBV28 and TRBJ1-1): DVKVTQSSRYLVKRTGEKVFLECVQDMDHENMFWYRQDPGLGLRLIYFSYDVKMKEKGDIPEGYSVSREKKERFSLILESASTNQTSMYLCASSTTGGITEAFFGQGTRLTVV.

The rearrangement joins TRBV29-1 to TRBJ1-1; D unclear. Germline V CDR1 and CDR2: SQVTM, ANQGSEA. Trimming left V 5 bases short and J 1 base short, with 5 bases between. The CDR3 is made up of 11 amino acids. The DNA of the CDR3 is TGCAGCGTTATACAGAACACTGAAGCTTTCTTT. It is translated as CSVIQNTEAFF.

This chain connects TRBV11-2 to TRBJ1-3, with 8 bases aligning to TRBD1. Germline V gene sequence: CDR1 SGHAT, CDR2 FQNNGV. Trimming at V came to 3 bases and at J to 4 bases, leaving 8 bases not matched to a gene. The CDR3 runs to 16 residues. The CDR3 reads CASSLTGVSSGNTIYF. The CDR3 DNA reads as TGTGCCAGCAGCTTGACAGGGGTCTCCTCCGGAAACACCATATATTTT.

J is TRBJ2-7 and V is TRBV4-1; tentatively, D is TRBD1 (6 bases). The ends were cut back, 0 bases at V and 2 bases at J, with 11 bases in the middle. Germline-derived CDR1 and CDR2 are MGHRA and YSYEKL. This CDR3 has 15 residues. The chain's CDR3 is CASSQEWTAPYEQYF. CDR3 sequence (DNA): TGCGCCAGCAGCCAAGAGTGGACAGCCCCCTACGAGCAGTACTTC.

The rearrangement uses TRBV6-5 and TRBJ2-7, with 8 positions matching TRBD2. Germline V gene lookup returns CDR1 MNHEY and CDR2 SVGAGI. This CDR3 region has 13 residues. The trim removed 7 bases at V and 3 bases at J, leaving 5 bases unmatched. The CDR3 here is CASMGLAGYEQYF. The CDR3 nucleotides read TGTGCCAGCATGGGTCTAGCGGGCTACGAGCAGTACTTC.

The chain uses TRBV2 and TRBJ1-5; 7 bases are shared with TRBD1. The trim removed 6 bases at V and 6 bases at J, leaving 8 bases unmatched. This CDR3 is 14 amino acids long. The V gene's germline CDR1 is SNHLY and CDR2 FYNNEI. The CDR3 DNA sequence: TGTGCCAGCAGGGAGGGGGCAGGTAGTCAGCCCCAGCATTTT. Amino acid sequence: CASREGAGSQPQHF.

The J gene is TRBJ1-1, the V gene TRBV29-1; possible D gene TRBD1, 5 bases. This CDR3 region has 11 residues. Per the germline V gene, CDR1 is SQVTM and CDR2 is ANQGSEA. V was pared by 8 bases and J by 3 bases, with 10 bases between. Here the CDR3 reads CSSGGYTEAFF. The CDR3 bases are TGCAGCTCCGGGGGTTACACTGAAGCTTTCTTT.

This clone came up once. The chain is built from TRBV10-3 and TRBJ1-2, with D unresolved. Germline V gene lookup returns CDR1 ENHRY and CDR2 SYGVKD. V was shortened by 0 bases and J by 0 bases, with 11 bases between the two germline ends. The CDR3 consists of 16 residues. CDR3 coding DNA: TGTGCCATCAGTGAGTCGAGGCACCCTTCTAACTATGGCTACACCTTC. Residues: CAISESRHPSNYGYTF.